These T cell receptor beta chains were read from a single sample in a study of tumour-infiltrating T cells in Burkitt lymphoma. Method: immunoSEQ multiplex PCR; TCRdb's copy keeps in-frame clones and lacks some. The data contain tens of thousands of clones, less than 40% of them singletons. The sample taken for sequencing was tumor tissue. These receptors originate from a human donor with Burkitt lymphoma. Each CDR3 is given with its conserved first and last residue. D genes are given only for firm matches. A clone size is listed for some rows: how often the clone was seen (once, few, many), or a class if it is expanded.

TGTGCCAGCAGCGTCAGCAGGGAAGACACCATATATTTT CASSVSREDTIYF TRBV9 - TRBJ1-3 -
TGTGCCAGCAACACAGGGAGGATGAACACTGAAGCTTTCTTT CASNTGRMNTEAFF TRBV6-1 few TRBJ1-1 -
TGTGCCAGCAGCTCCGGACAGGGAGGGACCGGGGAGCTGTTTTTT CASSSGQGGTGELFF TRBV7-9 - TRBJ2-2 -
TGTGCCAGCAGCTCCCCTCGGCAGAACACTGAAGCTTTCTTT CASSSPRQNTEAFF TRBV6-5 - TRBJ1-1 -
TGTGCCAGCACCGGGACAGCATTTAGCAATCAGCCCCAGCATTTT CASTGTAFSNQPQHF TRBV2 - TRBJ1-5 TRBD1
TGTGCCACCAGCAGAGGGAATCAGCCCCAGCATTTT CATSRGNQPQHF TRBV15 - TRBJ1-5 -
TGTGCCAGCAGTGCAATGGGGGGGTTTATTCGTGGAGAGACCCAGTACTTC CASSAMGGFIRGETQYF TRBV7-3 - TRBJ2-5 TRBD2
TGTGCCAGCTCCATACCCAGGGGAGGGATGAACACTGAAGCTTTCTTT CASSIPRGGMNTEAFF TRBV18 - TRBJ1-1 -
TGTGCCAGCAGCTTGGGCCGCGACACCGGGGAGCTGTTTTTT CASSLGRDTGELFF TRBV7-3 once TRBJ2-2 -
TGTGCCAGCAGCTGGACCATCCAGGGGGCGAGGAACTTC CASSWTIQGARNF TRBV7-2 - TRBJ2-7 TRBD1
TGTGCCAGCACCCTCCGATGGGGGCGGTCTGGAAACGCCATATATTTT CASTLRWGRSGNAIYF TRBV6-6 - TRBJ1-3 -
TGCAGCGTTATAAGCGGGGCTCCCAGCTCACAGTACTTC CSVISGAPSSQYF TRBV29-1 - TRBJ2-7 TRBD2
TGTGCCAGCAGTGAAGTAGGGTCCAAGTTCTTC CASSEVGSKFF TRBV25-1 - TRBJ2-1 -
TGTGCCAGTAGTCGGGGACAGGGGGCAACCTACAATGAGCAGTTCTTC CASSRGQGATYNEQFF TRBV19 - TRBJ2-1 TRBD1
TGTGCCAGCAGGACCCGGGCGGCTGGGGCCAACGTCCTGACTTTC CASRTRAAGANVLTF TRBV6-1 - TRBJ2-6 -
TGTGCCAGCAGTGAAAGGTGGGGCCAGCCCCAGCATTTT CASSERWGQPQHF TRBV6-1 - TRBJ1-5 -
TGTGCCAGCAGTTACGGGACAGGGGGCTGGGAGACCCAGTACTTC CASSYGTGGWETQYF TRBV6-5 - TRBJ2-5 TRBD1
TGTGCCAGCAGCTTACCTAGCGGGAGGGAGCAGTACTTC CASSLPSGREQYF TRBV13 - TRBJ2-7 TRBD2
TGTGCCACCAGACGGGGGGGGGCCAATGGCTACACCTTC CATRRGGANGYTF TRBV15 few TRBJ1-2 -
TGTGCCAGCAGCCGGGACAGAGTGATATCTGGGGCCAACGTCCTGACTTTC CASSRDRVISGANVLTF TRBV5-6 few TRBJ2-6 TRBD1
TGTGCCAGCAGCTTATCTCAGGGGACTGAAGCTTTCTTT CASSLSQGTEAFF TRBV7-3 few TRBJ1-1 -
TGTGCCAGCAGCCAAGATTTAAGCCCGGGCTATGGCTACACCTTC CASSQDLSPGYGYTF TRBV14 - TRBJ1-2 -
TGCAGCGCCCCCGGGACAGGAGGATATGGCTACACCTTC CSAPGTGGYGYTF TRBV29-1 - TRBJ1-2 TRBD1
TGTGCCAGCAGTCCAGGCGGGTCGGGGAACCCCGGGGAGCTGTTTTTT CASSPGGSGNPGELFF TRBV28 - TRBJ2-2 -
TGTGCCAGCAGCGAGAGATGGAATTCACCCCTCCACTTT CASSERWNSPLHF TRBV6-1 - TRBJ1-6 -
TGTGCCACCGCAGGGTCCCCCTACGAGCAGTACTTC CATAGSPYEQYF TRBV6-5 - TRBJ2-7 -
TGTGCCAGCTCACCCGGGACAGGGGAACATGGCTACACCTTC CASSPGTGEHGYTF TRBV18 - TRBJ1-2 TRBD1
TGCGCCAGCAGCCAAGTAGCCAAAACGGGAGCTTTCTTT CASSQVAKTGAFF TRBV4-1 few TRBJ1-1 -
TGTGCCAGCCAGGGGGAGTACGAGCAGTACTTC CASQGEYEQYF TRBV2 few TRBJ2-7 TRBD1
TGTGCCAGTAGTATAGAAGGGTTGGAGACCCAGTACTTC CASSIEGLETQYF TRBV19 - TRBJ2-5 -
TGTGCCAGCTCACCACAGGGGGCCCTTAACACCGGGGAGCTGTTTTTT CASSPQGALNTGELFF TRBV18 few TRBJ2-2 TRBD1
TGTGCCAGCAGCCAAGATTCGGGCAGACGTTCTGGAAACACCATATATTTT CASSQDSGRRSGNTIYF TRBV14 - TRBJ1-3 -
TGTGCCAGCAGCGGACTAGCGGGGAGGGGAGATACGCAGTATTTT CASSGLAGRGDTQYF TRBV7-2 few TRBJ2-3 TRBD2
TGTGCCAGCAAGGAGTTGAACACCGGGGAGCTGTTTTTT CASKELNTGELFF TRBV2 - TRBJ2-2 -
TGTGCCAGCAGCGCCGGACTAGCGGGGGGCACAGATACGCAGTATTTT CASSAGLAGGTDTQYF TRBV5-4 - TRBJ2-3 TRBD2
TGTGCCAGCAGCCAAGAGGGCTACCGGGTCACCGGGGAGCTGTTTTTT CASSQEGYRVTGELFF TRBV4-2 - TRBJ2-2 -
TGTGCCAGCAGATGGGGCCAGGGGGCTGGAGCTTATGGCTACACCTTC CASRWGQGAGAYGYTF TRBV5-6 few TRBJ1-2 TRBD1
TGTGCCAGCAGTAACGGCCCTGGCTACACCTTC CASSNGPGYTF TRBV6-5 - TRBJ1-2 -
TGTGCCAGCAAAAGAATAAATAATCAGCCCCAGCATTTT CASKRINNQPQHF TRBV2 - TRBJ1-5 -
TGTGCCAGCAGTGATCTACACTCGGGGCCCCAGCATTTT CASSDLHSGPQHF TRBV25-1 few TRBJ1-5 -
TGTGCCAGCAGCTTAATACAGGTGATTGACCAGTACTTC CASSLIQVIDQYF TRBV7-3 - TRBJ2-5 -
TGTGCCAGCAGGGTTGGGTATGGCTACACCTTC CASRVGYGYTF TRBV2 few TRBJ1-2 -
TGCAGCGTGGAGCTCCCGGGGGAAAAACTGTTTTTT CSVELPGEKLFF TRBV29-1 few TRBJ1-4 -
TGTGCCAGCAGCGCAGACACCGGGACAGGGGTCTATGGCTACACCTTC CASSADTGTGVYGYTF TRBV5-5 once TRBJ1-2 TRBD1
TGTGCCAGTAGTAGCGGGGGGGCCGCTATGAAGACCCAGTACTTC CASSSGGAAMKTQYF TRBV19 - TRBJ2-5 TRBD2
TGTGCCAGCAGCTTTTTGGGAGGCTACACCTTC CASSFLGGYTF TRBV5-6 - TRBJ1-2 -
TGTGCCAGCAGTGAATATGGGCGATCGGGCTATGGCTACACCTTC CASSEYGRSGYGYTF TRBV6-1 few TRBJ1-2 -
TGTGCCACCAGCAGACTTCCCCGGGCCGAATCCGGGCCTGGGGCCAACGTCCTGACTTTC CATSRLPRAESGPGANVLTF TRBV15 few TRBJ2-6 -
TGTGCCAGCAGTGCCCGACAGGGAGGATCCTATGGCTACACCTTC CASSARQGGSYGYTF TRBV6-1 few TRBJ1-2 TRBD1
TGTGCCAGCAGCGTAGACTGGACCTCCTACAATGAGCAGTTCTTC CASSVDWTSYNEQFF TRBV9 - TRBJ2-1 -
TGTGCCAGCAGCAGAACAGGGGTGGAAAAACTGTTTTTT CASSRTGVEKLFF TRBV14 few TRBJ1-4 TRBD1
TGCGCCAGCAGCGGGTCGAGGGACGGGAACACTGAAGCTTTCTTT CASSGSRDGNTEAFF TRBV5-1 - TRBJ1-1 -
TGTGCCAGCAGCGGTGGGGGCCTATACTCTGGAAACACCATATATTTT CASSGGGLYSGNTIYF TRBV9 few TRBJ1-3 -
TGTGCCAGCAGTTACACCCCCCACGAGCAGTACTTC CASSYTPHEQYF TRBV6-5 - TRBJ2-7 -
TGTGCCAGCAGCCACTGGACAGGATCGTCCACTGAAGCTTTCTTT CASSHWTGSSTEAFF TRBV7-8 - TRBJ1-1 TRBD1
TGCGCCAGCAGCTTGGGGGGTCGGGCTACTCCCTACGAGCAGTACTTC CASSLGGRATPYEQYF TRBV5-1 - TRBJ2-7 -
TGTGCCAGCCACAGGTTGAAGGATGAGCAGTTCTTC CASHRLKDEQFF TRBV28 few TRBJ2-1 -
TGTGCCAGCAGCTTAGACAGCCGTACTGAAGCTTTCTTT CASSLDSRTEAFF TRBV7-9 - TRBJ1-1 -
TGCGCCAGCAGCTTAGGTAGTGGGGTAGGCACTGAAGCTTTCTTT CASSLGSGVGTEAFF TRBV5-1 - TRBJ1-1 -